Listed here is a single TCR beta chain. Its target is not known. TCRdb analysed the 5' RACE reads with MiXCR anew, one entry per CDR3 protein. There are approximately 260,000 distinct CDR3 sequences in the sample; about 5% occur only once, and 3% to 4% lies in the top ten. The data stem from a study of T cells after yellow fever vaccination. Study-level results: Only a small proportion of the clonotypes turned up in both the CD4 and the CD8 compartments, likely arising from convergent recombination. Detected again after the booster were most primary-vaccination clones, at 95% to 98% CD4 and about 89% CD8.

Germline-derived CDR1 and CDR2 are SGHTA and FQGNSA. V was cut by 5 bases and J by 2 bases, with 13 bases left in between. The CDR3 spans 15 residues. The rearrangement uses TRBV7-2 and TRBJ1-5; possible D gene TRBD1, 5 bases. The sample consisted of CD4+ T cells sorted from PBMCs, taken on the day of the yellow fever booster vaccination. The TCR originated in a man aged 18 to 30 who received the YFV17D yellow fever vaccine. For the CDR3, the DNA is TGTGCCAGCAGCGCGGGACTCCTTGGCAATCAGCCCCAGCATTTT. It is translated as CASSAGLLGNQPQHF.